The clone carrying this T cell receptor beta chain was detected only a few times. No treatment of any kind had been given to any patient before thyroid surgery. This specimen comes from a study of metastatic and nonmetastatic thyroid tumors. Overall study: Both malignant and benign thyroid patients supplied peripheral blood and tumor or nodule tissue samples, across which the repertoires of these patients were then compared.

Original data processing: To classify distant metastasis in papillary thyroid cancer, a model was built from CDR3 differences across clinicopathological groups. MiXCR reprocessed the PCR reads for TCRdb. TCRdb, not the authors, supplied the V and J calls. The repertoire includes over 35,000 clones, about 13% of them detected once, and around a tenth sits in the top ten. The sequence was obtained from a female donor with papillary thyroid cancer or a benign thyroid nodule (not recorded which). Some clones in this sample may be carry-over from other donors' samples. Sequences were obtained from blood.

As DNA, the CDR3 is TGTGCCAGCATGGGACAGACCGACAATGAGCAGTTCTTC. As protein: CASMGQTDNEQFF. The chain combines TRBV6-1 with TRBJ2-1; TRBD1 aligns across 7 bases. CDR1 and CDR2 from the germline V gene are MNHNS and SASEGT. The V segment lost 7 bases and the J segment 5 bases; nucleotides outside the gene matches: 5. There are 13 residues in the CDR3.